The entry that follows covers one T cell receptor (beta chain) sequence. The data were taken from a study of blood T cell repertoires in COVID-19. Study as a whole: T cells, B-cell-depleted T cells, or PBMCs supplied cDNA or gDNA.

As processed by the authors: Reference gene primer amplification gave nucleated cell count estimates. Profiling relied on immunoSEQ multiplex PCR, and the TCRdb table lists in-frame clones only, not all of them. The V and J calls and the clone size are those of that table, but D and trimming were determined from the DNA. The table shows fewer than 110,000 clones, with around 87% occurring only once. Trimming removed 4 bases at V and 2 bases at J, with 15 bases between. This CDR3 is 17 amino acids long. From germline, CDR1 is MNHNS and CDR2 SASEGT. V is TRBV6-1 and J is TRBJ2-6; tentatively, D is TRBD1 (5 bases). What was sequenced was peripheral blood. This sequence was found in a woman in her thirties with acute or convalescent COVID-19. CDR3 coding DNA: TGTGCCAGCAGTGTAAGAATAGGGGTAGCTGGGGCCAACGTCCTGACTTTC. Amino acids: CASSVRIGVAGANVLTF.